The entry that follows covers one T cell receptor (beta chain) sequence. Its antigen is as yet unknown. No patient escaped relapse after autologous stem cell transplantation, and brentuximab vedotin exposure varied. The data were produced by immunoSEQ multiplex PCR, yet TCRdb's version contains in-frame clones alone and is incomplete. The repertoire has some 93,000 clones, roughly 87% of them found once; the top ten carry about 10%. The data are from a study of PD-1 blockade in classical Hodgkin lymphoma. General study points: The origin of the repertoire differences remains undefined, with disease activity or prior therapy as possible causes.

Germline V lookup: CDR1 SNHLY, CDR2 FYNNEI. Unmatched junction bases numbered 6, after V lost 5 bases and J lost 0 bases. This CDR3 is built from 16 residues. This chain connects TRBV2 to TRBJ2-2; 7 bases align to TRBD2. This clonotype originated in a human donor with classical Hodgkin lymphoma. The sample consisted of peripheral blood mononuclear cells (PBMCs), taken before the second cycle of nivolumab. The CDR3 spells CASSKEGTTNTGELFF. Written as DNA, the CDR3 is TGTGCCAGCAGTAAGGAGGGGACTACGAACACCGGGGAGCTGTTTTTT.